Listed below are T cell receptor beta chains from one sample, sequenced in a study of blood T cell repertoires in COVID-19. Libraries were prepared by immunoSEQ multiplex PCR; TCRdb keeps only in-frame clonotypes and omits some of them. The table lists 180,000 or so clones, approximately 84% of them singletons. The source material was peripheral blood. The origin of the receptors is a human donor with acute or convalescent COVID-19. The donor label of this sample is uncertain. Both conserved end residues are part of each CDR3. The D gene is left open where the match is weak. Expanded clones are given a class, and other clones once, few, many or no size at all.

size: -; V: TRBV19; J: TRBJ2-2; D: TRBD1; DNA: TGTGCCAGTACCTCGGGACAGGGCTGGCCCGGGGAGCTGTTTTTT; CDR3: CASTSGQGWPGELFF
size: -; V: TRBV7-2; J: TRBJ2-3; D: TRBD2; DNA: TGTGCCAGCAGCTCTCCCCGACTAGCGCAGCTAGGCGCAGATACGCAGTATTTT; CDR3: CASSSPRLAQLGADTQYF
size: few; V: TRBV5-4; J: TRBJ2-1; D: TRBD2; DNA: TGTGCCAGCAGCGATGGACTAGGGGCCTACAATGAGCAGTTCTTC; CDR3: CASSDGLGAYNEQFF
size: -; V: TRBV5-8; J: TRBJ1-6; D: -; DNA: TGTGCCAGCAGCTCGGGGGGCAGCTCCTATAATTCACCCCTCCACTTT; CDR3: CASSSGGSSYNSPLHF
size: once; V: TRBV5-5; J: TRBJ2-1; D: TRBD1; DNA: TGTGCCAGCAGCTTGGCCGGGACAGCTTCCTACAATGAGCAGTTCTTC; CDR3: CASSLAGTASYNEQFF
size: -; V: TRBV19; J: TRBJ1-5; D: TRBD1; DNA: TGTGCCAGTACTCCCGGACAGGGCTATGGGGGGCGAAATCAGCCCCAGCATTTT; CDR3: CASTPGQGYGGRNQPQHF
size: few; V: TRBV5-1; J: TRBJ2-7; D: TRBD2; DNA: TGCGCCAGCAGCTTGGCCCTCAAGGCCGGACAGCGGGAGGGCCTATACGAGCAGTACTTC; CDR3: CASSLALKAGQREGLYEQYF
size: -; V: TRBV5-1; J: TRBJ2-7; D: -; DNA: TGCGCCAGCAGCTTGGAATTCGGGACAAGCTACGAGCAGTACTTC; CDR3: CASSLEFGTSYEQYF
size: -; V: TRBV5-6; J: TRBJ1-4; D: TRBD1; DNA: TGTGCCAGCAGCTTGTACAGGGGTACGTCTAATGAAAAACTGTTTTTT; CDR3: CASSLYRGTSNEKLFF
size: -; V: TRBV30; J: TRBJ1-2; D: TRBD1; DNA: TGTGCCTGGAGTACCCCCGGGACAGGGGGCGCGAGGGTTGGCTACACCTTC; CDR3: CAWSTPGTGGARVGYTF
size: -; V: TRBV27; J: TRBJ2-7; D: TRBD2; DNA: TGTGCCAGCAGTTTAAAAGGGGTAGTGGCTAGCGGGACCAACTACGAGCAGTACTTC; CDR3: CASSLKGVVASGTNYEQYF
size: -; V: TRBV29-1; J: TRBJ1-1; D: -; DNA: TGCAGCGTTGTAGGGTGGGGGGTTAAACGGGATGAAGCTTTCTTT; CDR3: CSVVGWGVKRDEAFF
size: -; V: TRBV6-5; J: TRBJ2-5; D: TRBD1; DNA: TGTGCCAGCAGTCCGGACAGGGCGCGAATGGAGACCCAGTACTTC; CDR3: CASSPDRARMETQYF
size: -; V: TRBV28; J: TRBJ2-3; D: TRBD2; DNA: TGTGCCAGCAGTTCCGGGGGGTCCCTGGGGGATACGCAGTATTTT; CDR3: CASSSGGSLGDTQYF